These 26 T cell receptor beta chains were sequenced from one sample in a study of response to subunit inactivated influenza vaccine. TCRdb ran MiXCR on the RT-PCR reads and lists one entry per CDR3 protein. The sample records some 570,000 distinct CDR3 sequences, approximately 10% being singletons. The sample also formed part of further work on T cells expressing NK-cell markers. From that study: TCR beta libraries carry UMIs added by 5'RACE template switching.

The sequencing here drew on PBMCs from blood, taken on the day of vaccination. The receptors were gathered from a man aged 45-65 years who received an inactivated influenza vaccine.

The chain employs TRBV12-3 or TRBV12-4 and TRBJ1-2; 9 bases line up with TRBD1. J lost 8 bases, V lost 1 base, and 8 bases had no gene match. The CDR3 is made up of 15 amino acids. CDR3 coding DNA: TGTGCCAGCAGTTTAGGGGACAGGGTACGAGGGGGCTACACCTTC. It is translated as CASSLGDRVRGGYTF.

This chain links TRBV7-8 with TRBJ1-5, with no clear D. Germline V CDR1 and CDR2: SGHVS, FQNEAQ. The ends were cut back, 3 bases at V and 7 bases at J, with 13 bases in the middle. The CDR3 length is 14 residues. CDR3 loop: CASSFLREGQPQHF. The CDR3 DNA reads as TGTGCCAGCAGCTTTCTGAGGGAAGGGCAGCCCCAGCATTTT.

The chain has TRBV20-1 and TRBJ2-7, with no clear D. V dropped 6 bases and J dropped 0 bases, with 12 bases sitting between them. CDR1 and CDR2 from the germline V gene are DFQATT and SNEGSKA (reference sequence). The CDR3 covers 13 residues. This chain's CDR3 is CSAEGWSSYEQYF. DNA of the CDR3: TGCAGTGCCGAAGGGTGGAGCTCCTACGAGCAGTACTTC.

The genes are TRBV12-3 or TRBV12-4 and TRBJ1-3, with D possibly being TRBD1 (6 bases). V gave up 3 bases and J gave up 3 bases, with 12 bases separating them. The CDR3 extends over 15 amino acids. CDR3 in amino acids: CASSLGQGIGNTIYF. The CDR3 DNA sequence: TGTGCCAGCAGTTTGGGGCAGGGGATTGGAAACACCATATATTTT.

This clonotype was observed many times. In DNA form, the CDR3 reads TGTGCCAGCAGCTTAGGGGGACTAGGCAGCTCCTACAATGAGCAGTTCTTC. Its translation is CASSLGGLGSSYNEQFF. J is TRBJ2-1 and V is TRBV11-1, with 8 bases matching TRBD2. Trimming at V came to 1 base and at J to 0 bases, leaving 5 bases not matched to a gene. Germline values: CDR1 SGHAT, CDR2 FQDESV (reference sequence). This CDR3 is 17 amino acids long.

J is TRBJ2-5 and V is TRBV5-1; possibly TRBD1 for D (5 bases). This CDR3 has 13 residues. V was pared by 2 bases and J by 6 bases, with 11 bases between. CDR1 is SGHRS and CDR2 is YFSETQ in the germline V gene. CDR3: CASSFWGQKTQYF. CDR3 DNA sequence: TGCGCCAGCAGCTTCTGGGGCCAGAAGACCCAGTACTTC.

This clonotype was observed a few times. The rearrangement uses TRBV10-1 and TRBJ1-1, with 9 bases aligning to TRBD1. The length of the CDR3 is 13 residues. Germline values: CDR1 WNHNN, CDR2 SYGVQD (reference sequence). The V and J ends lost 7 bases and 5 bases, in that order; junction bases with no gene match: 5. CDR3 region: CASNHGTGTEAFF. CDR3 DNA sequence: TGCGCCAGCAATCACGGGACAGGGACTGAAGCTTTCTTT.

The chain couples TRBV12-3 or TRBV12-4 to TRBJ1-4; D not resolved. The CDR3 is 14 residues long. Trimming stripped 5 bases from V and 5 bases from J, with 12 bases between. CDR3 amino acids: CASSPVGWNEKLFF. CDR3 bases: TGTGCCAGCAGTCCAGTTGGCTGGAATGAAAAACTGTTTTTT.

This clonotype was observed a handful of times. The chain uses TRBV5-6 and TRBJ2-5; TRBD2 matches 12 bases. The CDR3 runs to 14 residues. With 5 bases clipped from V and 2 bases from J, the junction kept 1 base outside the gene matches. CDR1 is SGHDT and CDR2 is YYEEEE in the germline V gene. This CDR3 reads CASRTSGGQETQYF. Here the CDR3 DNA reads TGTGCCAGCAGGACTAGCGGGGGTCAAGAGACCCAGTACTTC.

This chain uses TRBV21-1 with TRBJ2-5; the table assigns TRBD2, which was not confirmed against the DNA. TRBV21-1 is noted as a pseudogene. The CDR3 is made up of 15 amino acids. This CDR3 is CASKGLAVRKETQYF. The CDR3 coding sequence is TGTGCCAGCAAGGGACTAGCGGTTAGAAAAGAGACCCAGTACTTC.

This clonotype appeared many times. The chain couples TRBV15 to TRBJ1-2; D gene ambiguous. Germline-derived CDR1 and CDR2 are LNHNV and YYDKDF (reference sequence). Trimming stripped 2 bases from V and 8 bases from J, with 12 bases between. CDR3 length: 13 residues. In DNA, the CDR3 is TGTGCCACCAGCAGACAAAATTACGGGGGCTACACCTTC. Amino acids: CATSRQNYGGYTF.

The sample holds a few counts of this clonotype. The V and J genes are TRBV12-3 or TRBV12-4 and TRBJ2-2; D uncertain. This CDR3 comprises 13 residues. Trimming shortened V by 11 bases and J by 0 bases, and 10 bases separated the two germline ends. The CDR3 coding sequence is TGTGCCGGTCGGAGATCGAACACCGGGGAGCTGTTTTTT. Translated, it gives CAGRRSNTGELFF.

In this sample, this clonotype turned up a few times. CDR3 coding DNA: TGCGCCAGCAGCCAATTGGGACAGGGGATGTCCTACGAGCAGTACTTC. This codes for CASSQLGQGMSYEQYF. The V gene is TRBV4-3, the J gene TRBJ2-7; 10 nucleotides agree with TRBD1. Trimming cost V 2 bases and J 1 base; bases outside gene matches: 5. This CDR3 contains 16 residues. CDR1 is LGHNA and CDR2 is YSLEER in the germline V gene.

This chain links TRBV15 with TRBJ2-3; a weak D match, TRBD2 (5 bases). This CDR3 has 15 residues. The V gene's germline CDR1 is LNHNV and CDR2 YYDKDF (reference sequence). Trimming stripped 8 bases from V and 0 bases from J, with 15 bases between. CDR3 residues: CATSGLTTSTDTQYF. The CDR3 DNA is TGTGCCACCTCCGGACTGACCACTAGCACAGATACGCAGTATTTT.

This clonotype was counted at least ten times. V is TRBV5-1 and J is TRBJ2-3, with a weak D call TRBD2 (6 bases). V lost 3 bases to trimming and J lost 2 bases, with 16 bases between them. The V gene's germline CDR1 is SGHRS and CDR2 YFSETQ. The CDR3 is made up of 16 amino acids. The CDR3 nucleotides read TGCGCCAGCAGCTCAGAGTCGGGGGAAGCCACAGATACGCAGTATTTT. This codes for CASSSESGEATDTQYF.

In this sample, this clonotype turned up a few times. The chain employs TRBV10-3 and TRBJ2-3; tentatively, D is TRBD2 (6 bases). Trimming took 10 bases from V and 2 from J, leaving 19 bases between them. The CDR3 consists of 15 residues. Germline loops: CDR1 ENHRY, CDR2 SYGVKD. The CDR3: CATLERGGDTDTQYF. The CDR3 nucleotides read TGTGCCACCCTAGAGAGGGGCGGGGACACAGATACGCAGTATTTT.

The rearrangement uses TRBV4-3 and TRBJ2-1; 8 bases align to TRBD2. V was clipped by 2 bases and J by 6 bases; unmatched bases: 9. The germline V gene encodes CDR1 LGHNA and CDR2 YSLEER. CDR3 size: 16 residues. The CDR3 sequence is CASSQSIAGPLNEQFF. CDR3 nucleotides: TGCGCCAGCAGCCAATCTATAGCGGGACCCCTCAATGAGCAGTTCTTC.

This clonotype was recorded a few times. This chain joins TRBV11-1 and TRBJ2-2, with 7 bases identical to TRBD1. Germline trimming cut 4 bases from V and 0 bases from J; bases unmatched to any gene: 5. Germline values: CDR1 SGHAT, CDR2 FQDESV (reference sequence). The CDR3 extends over 16 amino acids. DNA of the CDR3: TGTGCCAGCAGCTCGAGGGACAGAGCGAACACCGGGGAGCTGTTTTTT. Translating gives CASSSRDRANTGELFF.

This clonotype showed up just a few times. CDR3 in amino acids: CASPETGPNRSPGHF. CDR3 in DNA: TGTGCCAGCCCCGAGACGGGACCGAACAGATCACCGGGGCACTTT. V usage is TRBV6-2 or TRBV6-3 and J usage is TRBJ1-6; D might be TRBD1 (5 bases). The V gene's germline CDR1 is MNHEY and CDR2 SVGEGT. The CDR3 contains 15 residues. The germline V and J ends were trimmed by 8 bases and 19 bases, with 30 bases remaining between them.

The chain uses TRBV20-1 and TRBJ1-5, with D possibly matching TRBD1 (6 bases). This CDR3 region has 13 residues. Per germline, CDR1 DFQATT and CDR2 SNEGSKA (reference sequence). Trimming removed 2 bases from V and 5 bases from J, with 10 bases in between. The CDR3 protein is CSARQGSDQPQHF. The DNA for the CDR3 is TGCAGTGCTAGACAGGGGTCGGATCAGCCCCAGCATTTT.

The chain carries TRBV5-1 and TRBJ1-1; TRBD1 matches at 8 bases. Germline trimming cut 4 bases from V and 0 bases from J; bases unmatched to any gene: 2. CDR1 and CDR2 from the germline V gene are SGHRS and YFSETQ. The CDR3 is made up of 14 amino acids. The CDR3 DNA is TGCGCCAGCAGCACAGGGGGGATGAACACTGAAGCTTTCTTT. It encodes CASSTGGMNTEAFF.

This clonotype has ten or more counts. The J gene is TRBJ2-7, the V gene TRBV15; a possible D gene is TRBD1 (5 bases). The CDR3 extends over 15 amino acids. Per germline, CDR1 LNHNV and CDR2 YYDKDF (reference sequence). Between the trimmed V and J ends, which lost 0 bases and 3 bases, there was a span of 12 bases. Here the CDR3 DNA reads TGTGCCACCAGCAGAGATGATCAGGGTATCTACGAGCAGTACTTC. Encoded protein: CATSRDDQGIYEQYF.

The chain employs TRBV5-1 and TRBJ2-7; 8 nucleotides align to TRBD2. In germline, CDR1 is SGHRS, CDR2 YFSETQ. CDR3 size: 16 residues. The V gene end was trimmed by 3 bases and the J gene end by 4 bases; junction bases not matched to a gene: 12. The CDR3 DNA reads TGCGCCAGCAGCTGGGGAGCAGCGGGAGAACGGTACGAGCAGTACTTC. The encoded protein is CASSWGAAGERYEQYF.

In this sample, this clonotype turned up a few times. The rearrangement links TRBV7-9 to TRBJ2-2, with D perhaps TRBD2 (6 bases). Trimming shortened V by 5 bases and J by 5 bases, and 12 bases separated the two germline ends. Germline V lookup: CDR1 SEHNR, CDR2 FQNEAQ (reference sequence). CDR3 size: 14 residues. The CDR3 DNA reads as TGTGCCAGCAGCCTACGGGACTGGACCGGGGAGCTGTTTTTT. It is translated as CASSLRDWTGELFF.

The chain uses TRBV27 and TRBJ1-2; D is uncertain. V was cut by 3 bases and J by 4 bases, with 12 bases left in between. The CDR3 runs to 14 residues. The germline V gene encodes CDR1 MNHEY and CDR2 SMNVEV (reference sequence). CDR3 coding DNA: TGTGCCAGCAGTTTTTCCAGGTCTAGCTATGGCTACACCTTC. It yields the protein CASSFSRSSYGYTF.

This clonotype turned up a few times. V and J are TRBV5-1 and TRBJ2-7; no definite D call. V was clipped by 2 bases and J by 3 bases, with 9 bases between them. From germline, CDR1 is SGHRS and CDR2 YFSETQ. This CDR3 region has 13 residues. The CDR3 sequence is CASSLNSRYEQYF. The CDR3, as DNA: TGCGCCAGCAGCTTAAACAGCCGCTACGAGCAGTACTTC.